This T cell receptor (beta chain) was retrieved from a study of vaccination and CD4 T cells after COVID-19. The Oncomine TCR Beta short-read assay was applied to DNA of cultured CD4+ T cells. In TCRdb, the PCR reads were re-called with MiXCR into one record per CDR3 protein. This sample has fewer than 9,000 distinct CDR3 sequences, with around 57% found just once. Notes on this clonotype: No antigen is known for it.

The treatment here: roughly nine-day PBMC culture with coronavirus spike peptide pools or control peptides (ViraFEST assay). The CDR3 contains 13 residues. Germline assignment: CDR1 ENHRY and CDR2 SYGVKD. Trimming removed 8 bases from V and 6 bases from J, with 15 bases in between. This clonotype was sampled from a human donor who had recovered from COVID-19. Sequenced: CD4+ T cells from blood, cultured in vitro. V and J are TRBV10-3 and TRBJ2-3; D might be TRBD2 (5 bases). CDR3 DNA: TGTGCCATCCGATCCAAGCGGACCGATACGCAGTATTTT. It codes for CAIRSKRTDTQYF.